A single sample is the source of the 20 T cell receptor beta chains below, sequenced in a study of blood T cell repertoires in COVID-19. The protocol was immunoSEQ multiplex PCR, while the TCRdb copy is restricted to in-frame clones and leaves out a portion. The data show some 180,000 clones, with around 79% seen just once and roughly 14% held by the top ten. Material for sequencing was peripheral blood. These receptors were obtained from a man over 45 who had recovered from COVID-19.

The CDR3 loop is CASSFPDRPGNEQFF. The CDR3 DNA follows: TGTGCCAGCAGTTTTCCGGACAGGCCGGGCAATGAGCAGTTCTTC. The rearrangement joins TRBV28 to TRBJ2-1; 7 nucleotides match TRBD1. Losses at the gene ends were 3 bases for V and 6 bases for J; bases not matched to a gene: 8. Germline CDR1 and CDR2: MDHEN and SYDVKM. The CDR3 is 15 amino acids.

The sample holds a few counts of this clone. The chain combines TRBV5-1 with TRBJ2-7; 9 nucleotides line up with TRBD1. This CDR3 has 14 residues. V shed 3 bases and J 3 bases; nucleotides not matched to a gene: 4. Germline CDR1 reads SGHRS; CDR2 reads YFSETQ. The CDR3 spells CASSSRQGVYEQYF. DNA of the CDR3: TGCGCCAGCAGCTCCCGACAGGGGGTCTACGAGCAGTACTTC.

This clone was found a few times. The rearrangement uses TRBV28 and TRBJ1-5, with D possibly matching TRBD1 (6 bases). This CDR3 spans 14 amino acids. Trimming took 6 bases from V and 5 from J, leaving 14 bases between them. Germline V gene sequence: CDR1 MDHEN, CDR2 SYDVKM. Here the CDR3 reads CASSPQGGHQPQHF. The CDR3 DNA reads TGTGCCAGCAGCCCCCAAGGGGGTCATCAGCCCCAGCATTTT.

The J gene is TRBJ2-2, the V gene TRBV18; D perhaps matches TRBD1 (5 bases). This CDR3 comprises 18 residues. Per the germline V gene, CDR1 is KGHSH and CDR2 is LQKENI. The ends were cut back, 3 bases at V and 3 bases at J, with 20 bases in the middle. The CDR3 spells CASSPTVTIGPYTGELFF. For the CDR3, the DNA is TGTGCCAGCTCACCGACAGTAACCATAGGCCCTTACACCGGGGAGCTGTTTTTT.

DNA of the CDR3: TGTGCCAGCAGCTCGACTAGCGGGGCCTCCTACGAGCAGTACTTC. Protein: CASSSTSGASYEQYF. The chain couples TRBV7-2 to TRBJ2-7; 11 bases fit TRBD2. CDR1 SGHTA and CDR2 FQGNSA come from the germline V gene. Trimming cost V 4 bases and J 0 bases; bases outside gene matches: 2. The length of the CDR3 is 15 residues. The complete variable domain, with remaining parts taken from reference TRBV7-2 and TRBJ2-7, reads GAGVSQSPSNKVTEKGKDVELRCDPISGHTALYWYRQSLGQGLEFLIYFQGNSAPDKSGLPSDRFSAERTGGSVSTLTIQRTQQEDSAVYLCASSSTSGASYEQYFGPGTRLTVT.

V and J are TRBV4-2 and TRBJ2-1; TRBD1 matches 7 bases. This CDR3 has 15 residues. V lost 3 bases to trimming and J lost 6 bases; unmatched junction nucleotides: 8. The germline gives CDR1 LGHNA, CDR2 YNFKEQ. The CDR3 DNA is TGTGCCAGCAGCCATGTAAGACAGGGAACCAATGAGCAGTTCTTC. Translated, it gives CASSHVRQGTNEQFF.

The chain uses TRBV5-4 and TRBJ2-2; maybe TRBD2 (5 bases). Germline-derived CDR1 and CDR2 are SGHNT and YYREEE (reference sequence). V dropped 0 bases and J dropped 5 bases, with 17 bases sitting between them. This CDR3 comprises 17 residues. CDR3 sequence (DNA): TGTGCCAGCAGCTTGGCCTATAGGACTCCCGATACCGGGGAGCTGTTTTTT. Translated: CASSLAYRTPDTGELFF.

The chain couples TRBV4-1 to TRBJ2-3, with 10 nucleotides matching TRBD2. The CDR3 runs 17 residues. Looked up from germline, CDR1 is MGHRA and CDR2 is YSYEKL. The V segment lost 1 base and the J segment 2 bases; nucleotides outside the gene matches: 6. The CDR3 sequence is CASSQAGTSVLTDTQYF. DNA of the CDR3: TGCGCCAGCAGCCAAGCGGGGACTAGCGTTCTCACAGATACGCAGTATTTT.

The chain carries TRBV28 and TRBJ1-5; 9 bases match TRBD1. The CDR3 length is 16 residues. J gave up 5 bases and V 3 bases, and 8 bases lay outside the gene matches. Germline values: CDR1 MDHEN, CDR2 SYDVKM. The CDR3 coding sequence is TGTGCCAGCAGTTTCCAAACAGGGGGCTACGATCAGCCCCAGCATTTT. Translation: CASSFQTGGYDQPQHF.

V gene TRBV10-3 combines with J gene TRBJ2-2; no clear D gene. V lost 3 bases, J lost 1 base, and 9 bases lay in between. CDR1 and CDR2 (germline): ENHRY, SYGVKD. The CDR3 consists of 15 residues. CDR3: CAISENGGNTGELFF. CDR3 bases: TGTGCCATCAGTGAAAATGGCGGGAACACCGGGGAGCTGTTTTTT.

This clone was recorded only once. The gene calls are TRBV18 and TRBJ1-2, with D perhaps matching TRBD1 (6 bases). Germline CDR1 is KGHSH and CDR2 is LQKENI. This CDR3 is 14 amino acids long. The V end lost 0 bases, the J end lost 7 bases, and 12 bases lay between the germline ends. This CDR3 is CASSPPVQGAGYTF. As DNA, the CDR3 is TGTGCCAGCTCACCACCCGTACAGGGAGCTGGCTACACCTTC.

In DNA, the CDR3 is TGTGCCAGCAACGACAGGCTGAGCACAGATACGCAGTATTTT. Translation gives CASNDRLSTDTQYF. This chain connects TRBV28 to TRBJ2-3; the D gene is possibly TRBD1 (6 bases). This CDR3 is built from 14 residues. Germline-derived CDR1 and CDR2 are MDHEN and SYDVKM. V gave up 7 bases and J gave up 0 bases, with 11 bases separating them.

The table lists this clone with a few counts. This rearrangement joins TRBV5-1 to TRBJ1-3; no clear D. The V gene's germline CDR1 is SGHRS and CDR2 YFSETQ. V was clipped by 4 bases and J by 0 bases, with 14 bases between them. CDR3 size: 16 residues. Here the CDR3 DNA reads TGCGCCAGCAGCATGGACGGAGGCCCCTCTGGAAACACCATATATTTT. Translation: CASSMDGGPSGNTIYF.

The chain links TRBV3-1 (or the pseudogene TRBV3-2) to TRBJ1-2; D not certain. CDR3 length equals 12 residues. Trimming took off 1 base at V and 8 bases at J, with 8 bases between the two ends. Germline V CDR1 and CDR2: LGHDT, YNNKEL (reference sequence). The CDR3 nucleotides read TGTGCCAGCAGCCAAGGAGCTAACGGCTACACCTTC. Amino acid sequence: CASSQGANGYTF.

The chain couples TRBV5-1 to TRBJ2-5; possible D gene TRBD1, 5 bases. Trimming took 4 bases from V and 4 from J, leaving 14 bases between them. CDR1 is SGHRS and CDR2 is YFSETQ in the germline V gene. This CDR3 region has 14 residues. The DNA for the CDR3 is TGCGCCAGCAGCCGTTCACAGGTCCTAGAGACCCAGTACTTC. Translating it yields CASSRSQVLETQYF.

This chain links TRBV5-6 with TRBJ2-7; 11 positions agree with TRBD2. V shed 4 bases and J 0 bases; nucleotides not matched to a gene: 6. This CDR3 region has 16 residues. Germline V gene lookup returns CDR1 SGHDT and CDR2 YYEEEE. The CDR3 DNA reads as TGTGCCAGCAGCAGCTGGGGACTAGCGGACTCCTACGAGCAGTACTTC. Amino acid sequence: CASSSWGLADSYEQYF.

The V and J genes are TRBV7-9 and TRBJ2-1, with TRBD1 identical over 8 bases. V shed 5 bases, J shed 6 bases, and the junction held 12 bases outside the gene matches. Germline loops: CDR1 SEHNR, CDR2 FQNEAQ (reference sequence). The CDR3 extends over 16 amino acids. The CDR3 DNA reads TGTGCCAGCAGCCTCGGTAGACAGGGGAGACGCAATGAGCAGTTCTTC. It encodes CASSLGRQGRRNEQFF.

This clone was seen just once. This rearrangement joins TRBV3-1 (or the pseudogene TRBV3-2) to TRBJ2-1, with unresolved D. Germline V CDR1 and CDR2: LGHDT, YNNKEL (reference sequence). CDR3 length: 11 residues. Between the trimmed V and J ends, which lost 7 bases and 4 bases, there was a span of 5 bases. The CDR3 DNA is TGTGCCAGCACAAATTACAATGAGCAGTTCTTC. Its protein product is CASTNYNEQFF.

The chain has TRBV21-1 and TRBJ2-4; the DNA was not used to check the table's D call, TRBD2. TRBV21-1 is noted as a pseudogene. The CDR3 has 19 amino acids. CDR3 sequence (DNA): TGTGCCAGCAGCAAAAACCTTTGGGGGGGGCGGCTGGCCAAAAACATTCAGTACTTC. This translates into CASSKNLWGGRLAKNIQYF.

This clone has more than one count but fewer than ten. This chain uses TRBV19 with TRBJ1-5; D not certain. Between the trimmed V and J ends, which lost 10 bases and 2 bases, there was a span of 12 bases. This CDR3 region has 13 residues. Germline V CDR1 and CDR2: LNHDA, SQIVND (reference sequence). CDR3 residues: CATSSQGNQPQHF. The CDR3, as DNA: TGTGCCACCTCGTCTCAGGGCAATCAGCCCCAGCATTTT.